The T cell receptor (beta chain) described here comes from a study of blood T cell repertoires in COVID-19. Whole-study context: From the United States, Italy and Spain came samples of acute and convalescent COVID-19.

Authors' data handling: It was from reference gene primer amplification that nucleated cell counts were estimated. Clones were read by immunoSEQ multiplex PCR, and TCRdb kept only the in-frame ones, dropping some. That table is the source of V, J and clone size, and D and trimming were worked out from the DNA. The data show tens of thousands of clones, with around 84% seen just once and more than 2% held by the top ten. The CDR3 is 13 amino acids. V was shortened by 2 bases and J by 5 bases, with 10 bases between the two germline ends. In germline, CDR1 is SGHNT, CDR2 YYREEE (reference sequence). Sequences were obtained from peripheral blood. This chain uses TRBV5-4 with TRBJ2-5, with D maybe TRBD1 (5 bases). This clonotype originated in a man in his forties or fifties with acute or convalescent COVID-19. The CDR3 loop is CASSFQGPETQYF. The CDR3 DNA reads as TGTGCCAGCAGCTTTCAGGGCCCGGAGACCCAGTACTTC.